The TCR beta chain described here comes from a study of beta chain features in type 1 diabetes. Study background: What patients shared with healthy donors was a similar profile of age, gender and cell yields. Broader study findings: For Type 1 diabetes patients, all four CD4+ subsets carried TCRB CDR3s that were moderately but significantly shorter. Small HLA sub-analyses could not settle whether HLA shapes TCRB rearrangement. The naive, central memory and Treg TCRB repertoires looked more alike in patients than they did in healthy donors.

Only one heparinised blood draw was taken per donor, and its volume averaged roughly 120 mL. In germline, CDR1 is MDHEN, CDR2 SYDVKM. This CDR3 has 14 amino acids. With 6 bases removed from V and 2 bases from J, the gap between germline ends came to 11 bases. Points on this clone: What it binds is unknown. The sample has other DNA sequences that encode this CDR3 too.

Every bit of the isolated RNA underwent reverse transcription, so sequencing read expressed TCRB transcripts. Assay used: immunoSEQ multiplex PCR; TCRdb lists only in-frame clones, some missing. The sample holds over 300,000 clones, 7% to 10% seen once. This sequence originates from a man aged 25-40 years with type 1 diabetes. The chain carries TRBV28 and TRBJ1-5; D gene unclear. The specimen sequenced was central memory CD4+ T cells from blood. CDR3 in amino acids: CASRRSGGNQPQHF. CDR3 DNA: TGTGCCAGCAGGAGGTCAGGCGGCAATCAGCCCCAGCATTTT.